This T cell receptor (beta chain) was sequenced for a study of cytomegalovirus exposure and HLA in healthy donors. About the study: Falling in the Caucasian-associated ancestry cluster were about four fifths of under 500 genotyped donors.

All donors participated as healthy donors of bone marrow. Germline loops: CDR1 LGHNA, CDR2 YNFKEQ. V shed 4 bases and J 0 bases; nucleotides not matched to a gene: 5. This CDR3 is 16 amino acids long. Details on this clone: Antigen specificity is unknown.

Study findings and constraints: HLA restriction was apparent for most CMV-associated TCR beta chains in a later analysis.

Primers included in the PCR were 60 Vbeta and 13 Jbeta primers. TCRdb's copy holds only in-frame clones and misses some; the assay was immunoSEQ multiplex PCR. In the table there are 150,000 to 200,000 clones, approximately 79% of which are singletons. The chain combines TRBV4-2 with TRBJ1-3; 8 nucleotides match TRBD1. The origin of this receptor is a man aged 35 to 55 in good health and CMV-seropositive. Sequencing was performed on PBMCs. Here the CDR3 reads CASSREQGDSGNTIYF. The CDR3 DNA reads as TGTGCCAGCAGCCGAGAACAGGGGGACTCTGGAAACACCATATATTTT.